A single sample gave rise to the 10 T cell receptor beta chains below, sequenced in a study of blood T cell repertoires in COVID-19. Sequencing was performed with immunoSEQ multiplex PCR; in TCRdb, only in-frame clones are kept and a portion is missing. The table lists tens of thousands of clones, about four fifths of them singletons. Material for sequencing was peripheral blood. Receptors were obtained from a man in his sixties or seventies with COVID-19, enrolled during active disease.

This CDR3 reads CASSRDREKLFF. CDR3 coding DNA: TGTGCCAGCAGTAGGGACAGGGAAAAACTGTTTTTT. V and J are TRBV6-6 and TRBJ1-4; 8 nucleotides align to TRBD1. CDR3 length equals 12 residues. Germline V gene lookup returns CDR1 MNHNY and CDR2 SVGAGI (reference sequence). With 5 bases clipped from V and 8 bases from J, the junction kept 1 base outside the gene matches.

This chain uses TRBV30 with TRBJ2-3; perhaps TRBD2 as D (5 bases). CDR1 and CDR2 (germline): GTSNPN, SVGIG (reference sequence). V was trimmed by 3 bases and J by 4 bases, leaving 14 bases between them. CDR3 length: 14 residues. DNA for the CDR3: TGTGCCTGGAGCCCGGGATTCGGGGCAGATACGCAGTATTTT. Its protein product is CAWSPGFGADTQYF.

This chain uses TRBV19 with TRBJ1-5, with TRBD1 matching over 11 bases. Germline lookup yields CDR1 LNHDA and CDR2 SQIVND (reference sequence). The CDR3 is 17 residues long. With V trimmed by 5 bases and J by 2 bases, 8 bases remained unmatched. CDR3: CASSFPDRGLGNQPQHF. The CDR3 DNA is TGTGCCAGTAGTTTTCCGGACAGGGGGCTTGGCAATCAGCCCCAGCATTTT.

This clone occurred once. The J gene is TRBJ1-4, the V gene TRBV7-9; 7 positions agree with TRBD1. This CDR3 is 16 amino acids long. V was pared by 5 bases and J by 2 bases, with 8 bases of the junction left unmatched. Germline V gene data show CDR1 as SEHNR and CDR2 as FQNEAQ (reference sequence). CDR3 loop: CASSRAGGSTNEKLFF. Written as DNA, the CDR3 is TGTGCCAGCAGCCGGGCAGGGGGAAGTACTAATGAAAAACTGTTTTTT.

Here the CDR3 reads CASSRAGGTYEQYF. CDR3 DNA sequence: TGTGCCAGCAGCCGAGCGGGAGGGACCTACGAGCAGTACTTC. This chain uses TRBV2 with TRBJ2-7, with 10 positions matching TRBD2. V was pared by 6 bases and J by 2 bases, with 4 bases of the junction left unmatched. Germline values: CDR1 SNHLY, CDR2 FYNNEI. The CDR3 length is 14 residues.

The J gene is TRBJ2-7, the V gene TRBV11-2; TRBD1 is a possible D gene (6 bases). The V gene's germline CDR1 is SGHAT and CDR2 FQNNGV. The CDR3 extends over 15 amino acids. Between the trimmed V and J ends, which lost 5 bases and 4 bases, there was a span of 18 bases. CDR3 amino acids: CASSLTTGLGYEQYF. Here the CDR3 DNA reads TGTGCCAGCAGCCTAACCACAGGGCTTGGGTACGAGCAGTACTTC. The variable domain in full, with the rest retrieved from reference TRBV11-2 and TRBJ2-7, is EAGVAQSPRYKIIEKRQSVAFWCNPISGHATLYWYQQILGQGPKLLIQFQNNGVVDDSQLPKDRFSAERLKGVDSTLKIQPAKLEDSAVYLCASSLTTGLGYEQYFGPGTRLTVT.

The chain links TRBV7-9 to TRBJ2-5, with D maybe TRBD1 (5 bases). Trimming left V 4 bases short and J 1 base short, with 7 bases between. Germline loops: CDR1 SEHNR, CDR2 FQNEAQ (reference sequence). The CDR3 is 13 amino acids. The CDR3: CASSWGSQETQYF. The CDR3 DNA sequence: TGTGCCAGCAGCTGGGGCAGCCAAGAGACCCAGTACTTC. Full variable domain (outside the CDR3, taken from reference TRBV7-9 and TRBJ2-5): DTGVSQNPRHKITKRGQNVTFRCDPISEHNRLYWYRQTLGQGPEFLTYFQNEAQLEKSRLLSDRFSAERPKGSFSTLEIQRTEQGDSAMYLCASSWGSQETQYFGPGTRLLVL.

The chain has TRBV5-1 and TRBJ2-5; 13 bases are a match to TRBD2. Germline V gives CDR1 SGHRS, CDR2 YFSETQ. The CDR3 runs 14 residues. Trimming cost V 4 bases and J 5 bases; bases outside gene matches: 2. The CDR3 is CASSTTSGRETQYF. CDR3 DNA sequence: TGCGCCAGCAGCACGACTAGCGGGAGGGAGACCCAGTACTTC.

The chain couples TRBV28 to TRBJ2-3; D might be TRBD2 (7 bases). Trimming shortened V by 2 bases and J by 0 bases, and 12 bases separated the two germline ends. Germline CDR1 is MDHEN and CDR2 is SYDVKM. This CDR3 spans 16 amino acids. The CDR3 DNA reads as TGTGCCAGCAGTTTACTGGGGGGGCTTAGCACAGATACGCAGTATTTT. Translated, it gives CASSLLGGLSTDTQYF.

The V gene is TRBV6-5, the J gene TRBJ2-6, with D hard to call. This CDR3 spans 12 amino acids. Germline values: CDR1 MNHEY, CDR2 SVGAGI. With 6 bases removed from V and 4 bases from J, the gap between germline ends came to 4 bases. CDR3 sequence (DNA): TGTGCCAGCAGCTTCGGGGCCAACGTCCTGACTTTC. Its protein is CASSFGANVLTF.